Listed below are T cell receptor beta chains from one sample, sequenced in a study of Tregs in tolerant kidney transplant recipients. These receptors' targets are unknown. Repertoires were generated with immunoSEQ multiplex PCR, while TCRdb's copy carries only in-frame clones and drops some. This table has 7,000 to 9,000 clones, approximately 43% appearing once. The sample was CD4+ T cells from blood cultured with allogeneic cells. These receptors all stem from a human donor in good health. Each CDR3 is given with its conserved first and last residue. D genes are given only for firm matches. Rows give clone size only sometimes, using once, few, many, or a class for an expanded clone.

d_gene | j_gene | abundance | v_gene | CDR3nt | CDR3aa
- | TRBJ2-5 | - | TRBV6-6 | TGTGCCAGCCGTCGCGGCCCAAAGGAGACCCAGTACTTC | CASRRGPKETQYF
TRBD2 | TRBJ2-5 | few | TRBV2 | TGTGCCAGCAGTGAATTCGGGACTAGCGGGAGAGGGGTTCATCATGAGACCCAGTACTTC | CASSEFGTSGRGVHHETQYF
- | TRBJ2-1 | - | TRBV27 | TGTGCCAGCTGCGGGGACCTCTCCTACAATGAGCAGTTCTTC | CASCGDLSYNEQFF
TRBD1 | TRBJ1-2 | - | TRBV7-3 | TGTGCCAGCAGCCCCGATCGGGACAGAGGATATGGCTACACCTTC | CASSPDRDRGYGYTF
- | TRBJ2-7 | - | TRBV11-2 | TGTGCCAGCAGCACACAGGGGGGGAGCTACGAGCAGTACTTC | CASSTQGGSYEQYF
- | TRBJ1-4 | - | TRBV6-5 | TGTGCCAGCAGTTACGACGCTACGGGGACTAATGAAAAACTGTTTTTT | CASSYDATGTNEKLFF
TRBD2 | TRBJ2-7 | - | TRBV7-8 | TGTGCCAGCAGCCTCATCCACGCTCGGACTAGCGGGACCCCCTACGAGCAGTACTTC | CASSLIHARTSGTPYEQYF
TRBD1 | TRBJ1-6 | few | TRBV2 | TGTGCCAGCAGAGAGACAGGGGGCTATTCACCCCTCCACTTT | CASRETGGYSPLHF
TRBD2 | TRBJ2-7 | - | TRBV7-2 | TGTGCCAGCAGCTTAACTAGCGGTAGACCCTACGAGCAGTACTTC | CASSLTSGRPYEQYF
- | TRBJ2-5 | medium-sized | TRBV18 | TGTGCCAGCTCACGAGGTCTTCAAGAGACCCAGTACTTC | CASSRGLQETQYF
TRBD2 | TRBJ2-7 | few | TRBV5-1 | TGCGCCAGCAGCCGCGGGACTAGCGGAACCTACGAGCAGTACTTC | CASSRGTSGTYEQYF
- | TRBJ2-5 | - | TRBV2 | TGTGCCAGCATGGAGGGTACCCAGTCGGAGACCCAGTACTTC | CASMEGTQSETQYF
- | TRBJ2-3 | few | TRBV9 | TGTGCCAGCAGCGTAGGTTGGACAGTTCCAAGAGATACGCAGTATTTT | CASSVGWTVPRDTQYF
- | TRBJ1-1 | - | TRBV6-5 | TGTGCCAGCAGTTACTCGGGCCTTGAAGCTTTCTTT | CASSYSGLEAFF
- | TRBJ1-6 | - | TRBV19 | TGTGCCAGTAGTATGGGAAGTTCACCCCTCCACTTT | CASSMGSSPLHF
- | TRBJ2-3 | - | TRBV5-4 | TGTGCCAGCAGCCAAGATCCGGGGGATACGCAGTATTTT | CASSQDPGDTQYF
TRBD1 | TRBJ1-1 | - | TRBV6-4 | TGTGCCAGCAGTGGAGACCGGACAGGGAGGCCTGAAGCTTTCTTT | CASSGDRTGRPEAFF
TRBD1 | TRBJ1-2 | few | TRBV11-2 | TGTGCCAGCAGGCCAGGGGGGGTCGGCTATGGCTACACCTTC | CASRPGGVGYGYTF
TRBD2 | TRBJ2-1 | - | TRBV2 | TGTGCCAGCAGTGACGGACTAGCGTCGTACTCCTACAATGAGCAGTTCTTC | CASSDGLASYSYNEQFF
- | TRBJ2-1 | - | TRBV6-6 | TGTGCCAGCAGTCGGACCAACAATGAGCAGTTCTTC | CASSRTNNEQFF
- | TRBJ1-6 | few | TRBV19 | TGTGCCAGTAGTGGGACGGGAGATTCACCCCTCCACTTT | CASSGTGDSPLHF
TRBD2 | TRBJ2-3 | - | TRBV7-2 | TGTGCCAGCCTGCGGGGGGCCTTAATCTCCACAGATACGCAGTATTTT | CASLRGALISTDTQYF
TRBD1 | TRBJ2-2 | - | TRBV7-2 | TGTGCCAGCAGCTTGACAGGGGTGGCCGGGGAGCTGTTTTTT | CASSLTGVAGELFF
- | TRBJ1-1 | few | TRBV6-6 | TGTGCCAGCAGTTCTCGACCCGGCACTGAAGCTTTCTTT | CASSSRPGTEAFF
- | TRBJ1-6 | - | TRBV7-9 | TGTGCCAGCAGCTTAGTAGCGGGGTACAATTCACCCCTCCACTTT | CASSLVAGYNSPLHF
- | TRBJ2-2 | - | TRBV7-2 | TGTGCCAGCAGCCCAGGGCCGGCCGGGGAGCTGTTTTTT | CASSPGPAGELFF
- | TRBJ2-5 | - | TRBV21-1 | TGTGCCAGCAGCAGATGGGAACCCAGGTACCAAGAGACCCAGTACTTC | CASSRWEPRYQETQYF
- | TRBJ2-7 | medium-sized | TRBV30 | TGTGCCTCCAAAAGGGACACCCCCTACGAGCAGTACTTC | CASKRDTPYEQYF
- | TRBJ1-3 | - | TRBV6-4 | TGTGCCAGCAGTTACGTCCCTGGAAACACCATATATTTT | CASSYVPGNTIYF
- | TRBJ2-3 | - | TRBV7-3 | TGTGCCAGCAGCTACGGACCCACAGATACGCAGTATTTT | CASSYGPTDTQYF
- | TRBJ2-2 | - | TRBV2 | TGTGCCAGCAGTGGGCTAGGCCGGAACACCGGGGAGCTGTTTTTT | CASSGLGRNTGELFF
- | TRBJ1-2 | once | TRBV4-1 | TGTGCCAGCAGCTTGGAGCAGAGGAGCGGCTACACCTTC | CASSLEQRSGYTF
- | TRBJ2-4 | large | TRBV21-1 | TGTGCCAGCAGCACGGAAAGAAACCGGGGACAGGGACCTGACGTAGCCAAAAACATTCAGTACTTC | CASSTERNRGQGPDVAKNIQYF
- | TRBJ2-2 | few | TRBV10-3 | TGTGCCATCAGTGGCATACGCGACACCGGGGAGCTGTTTTTT | CAISGIRDTGELFF
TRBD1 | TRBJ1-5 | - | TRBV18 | TGTGCCAGCTCCCCAAAGGGGGCTGTGGGTCAGCCCCAGCATTTT | CASSPKGAVGQPQHF
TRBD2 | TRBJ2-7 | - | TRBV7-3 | TGTGCCAGCAGCCCTAGAGGGGTCCTAGCGGGGTACGAGCAGTACTTC | CASSPRGVLAGYEQYF
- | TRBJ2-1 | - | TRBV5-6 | TGTGCCAGCAGCTTGGGCTCAGGCGTTAGGGGTGAGCAGTTCTTC | CASSLGSGVRGEQFF
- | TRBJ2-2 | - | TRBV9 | TGTGCCAGCTCACCTCGCCCCAGAGGCACCGGGGAGCTGTTTTTT | CASSPRPRGTGELFF
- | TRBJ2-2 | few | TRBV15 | TGTGCCACCAGCAGCCGGGTAGCCACCGGGGAGCTGTTTTTT | CATSSRVATGELFF
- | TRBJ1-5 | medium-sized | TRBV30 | TGTGCCTGGAGTGTTGGGGTCAATCAGCCCCAGCATTTT | CAWSVGVNQPQHF
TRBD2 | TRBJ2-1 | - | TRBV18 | TGTGCCAGCTCACCAAGTAGCGGGGAAGGTAATGAGCAGTTCTTC | CASSPSSGEGNEQFF
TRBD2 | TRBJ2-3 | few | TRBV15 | TGTGCCACCAGCGCTAGCGGGGTTAGCACAGATACGCAGTATTTT | CATSASGVSTDTQYF
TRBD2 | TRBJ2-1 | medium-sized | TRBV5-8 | TGTGCCAGCAGCTTGGCAGCGGGGGAACTCAATGAGCAGTTCTTC | CASSLAAGELNEQFF
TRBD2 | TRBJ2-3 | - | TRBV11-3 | TGTGCCAGCAGCCCCTACAGCGGGAGGGCCACAGATACGCAGTATTTT | CASSPYSGRATDTQYF
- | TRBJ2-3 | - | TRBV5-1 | TGCGCCAGCAACCGGGACACTAGCACAGATACGCAGTATTTT | CASNRDTSTDTQYF
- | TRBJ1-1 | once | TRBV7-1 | TGTGCCAGCAGCTTAAAAACAATGAGCACTGAAGCTTTCTTT | CASSLKTMSTEAFF
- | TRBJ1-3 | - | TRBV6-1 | TGTGCCAGCAGGCAAACAGGGCCTGGAAACACCATATATTTT | CASRQTGPGNTIYF
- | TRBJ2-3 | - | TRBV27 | TGTGCCAGCAGTTTAGGGTGGGGCACAGATACGCAGTATTTT | CASSLGWGTDTQYF
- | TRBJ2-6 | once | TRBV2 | TGTGCCAGCAGTATCACTAGCTCTGGGGCCAACGTCCTGACTTTC | CASSITSSGANVLTF
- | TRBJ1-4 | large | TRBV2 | TGTGCCAGCGGACAAACTGCAACTAATGAAAAACTGTTTTTT | CASGQTATNEKLFF
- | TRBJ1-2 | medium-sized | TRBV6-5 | TGTGCCAGCAGACAACAGTTAAACTATGGCTACACCTTC | CASRQQLNYGYTF
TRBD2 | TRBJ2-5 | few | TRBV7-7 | TGTGCCAGCAGCTTAGGGGCTAGCGGGGGGGTCCAAGAGACCCAGTACTTC | CASSLGASGGVQETQYF
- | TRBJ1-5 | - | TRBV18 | TGTGCCAGCTCAGCGGACAGCGCTCAGCCCCAGCATTTT | CASSADSAQPQHF
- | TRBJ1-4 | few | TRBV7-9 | TGTGCCAGCAGCTTAACAGCAACTAATGAAAAACTGTTTTTT | CASSLTATNEKLFF
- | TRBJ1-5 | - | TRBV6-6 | TGTGCCAGCAGCCCAGGGGAGAGTAGAAATCAGCCCCAGCATTTT | CASSPGESRNQPQHF
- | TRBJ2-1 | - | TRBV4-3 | TGCGCCAGCAGCGTGGACAGAACCTCCTACAATGAGCAGTTCTTC | CASSVDRTSYNEQFF